This T cell receptor (beta chain) emerged from a study of T cell clones after liver transplantation (dated by TCRdb to about 2019). Broadly, across the study: The samples were obtained from ITN030ST, a randomized trial that attempted immunosuppression withdrawal within 2 years after liver transplantation. After a pre-transplant mixed lymphocyte reaction, TCRbeta sequencing was used to pinpoint donor-reactive T cell clones, which were subsequently tracked in post-transplant blood. As an antigen-independent comparator for donor-reactive sequences, third party-reactive TCRbeta sequences were also identified from pre-transplant MLRs. Of the eight recipients, a few were HCV-positive, while the remaining recipients had been transplanted for non-autoimmune, non-viral indications. Until randomization at 12-24 months post-transplant, subjects were given standard immunosuppression, with no induction therapy. Tolerance was defined as complete immunosuppression withdrawal for at least one year with no rise in liver enzymes beyond twice the upper limit of normal. Blood samples were collected pre-transplant, pre-randomization before withdrawal, and post-randomization after either full withdrawal or failed withdrawal. Of the 8 liver transplant recipients making up the studied cohort, 3 were classified as tolerant and 5 as non-tolerant.

For this clone: Its antigen specificity is not known. No per-base quality is available; no much larger clone lies one base away.

Using immunoSEQ, frozen genomic DNA was subjected to high-throughput TCRbeta CDR3 sequencing, a process that included PCR amplification, mapping, bias correction and internal controls. The original methods were these. Productive rearrangements were kept, and unique TCRbeta sequences were defined by CDR3 nucleotide sequence plus V and J gene. A sequence counted as donor-reactive only if the sequence showed at least 5-fold expansion in CFSE-low cells compared with unstimulated pre-transplant cells and had a frequency of at least 0.01%. To ensure at least 90% detection power, minimum frequency thresholds were set for each subject based on that subject's lowest-template unstimulated sample. Jensen-Shannon divergence between the top 1000 TCRbeta sequences after and before transplant was used to measure repertoire turnover. Changes in detection of donor-reactive sequences were assessed with two-sided Fisher's exact tests. Sourced from immuneACCESS, this table was stored by TCRdb with only in-frame sequences that have V and J called. A share of the clones is absent; for the studies checked, an unresolved V gene accounts for under half, and the remainder has no known explanation. V, J and clone size were drawn from that table, and D and trimming were deduced from the DNA. This sample holds roughly 100,000 clones; around 84% were observed only once. About 3% of the sample belongs to the ten largest clones.

Thawed unstimulated PBMCs were stained for CD3, CD4 and CD8 and FACS-sorted into CD3+CD4+ and CD3+CD8+ populations. Each of the 8 studied subjects was randomized to immunosuppression withdrawal. The Qiagen DNeasy Blood and Tissue Kit was used for genomic DNA isolation. On the study overall, not on this receptor specifically: After accounting for repertoire turnover, donor-reactive detection was significantly reduced in 7 of 8 subjects for CD4 and 8 of 8 for CD8. Because no allograft tissue specimens were available, donor-reactive T cells may have migrated into the graft instead of being deleted. Donor-reactive sequences declined more than third party-reactive ones, suggesting partial antigen-specific deletion unrelated to withdrawal success. Circulating donor-reactive CD4 TCRbeta sequences fell significantly post-transplant in 5 of 8 subjects, irrespective of tolerance or HCV status. Low numbers of available donor cells limited the measurable donor-reactive repertoire in two subjects. The conclusions were considered preliminary, being limited by small, heterogeneous patient numbers and non-standardized post-transplant time points.

The sample was CD4+ T cells from blood, taken approximately 43 months after liver transplant. This TCR was recovered from a human patient who received a liver transplant. After a transplant, some of the T cells may come from the graft donor.

The CDR3 reads CATGVDWGRGYTF. In nucleotides, the sequence is TGTGCCACCGGGGTGGATTGGGGGCGAGGCTACACCTTC. The rearranged chain carries TRBV5-5 and TRBJ1-2; the D region possibly corresponds to TRBD1 (6 bases align). Cut back by 9 bases and 8 bases, the V and J ends lie 20 bases apart. CDR1 and CDR2, looked up from the germline V gene (reference sequence), are SGHKS and YYEKEE. CDR3 length: 13 amino acids, cysteine to phenylalanine. The entry retains the CDR3 DNA only, 39 bases that are in frame from base 1.